This T cell receptor (beta chain) is drawn from a study of blood T cell repertoires in COVID-19. Using immunoSEQ multiplex PCR, the repertoire was profiled, and TCRdb retains in-frame clones only, with some absent. Of 300,000 to 400,000 clones listed, approximately 90% are singletons. After removal of 4 bases from V and 5 bases from J, the junction contained 15 bases not matched to a gene. CDR1 and CDR2 from the germline V gene are LGHDT and YNNKEL (reference sequence). The CDR3 contains 17 residues. Enrolment of Seattle patients took place during active infection, and they were followed longitudinally.

The clonotype comes from a man aged 25-45 years with COVID-19, enrolled during active disease. Sequenced material: peripheral blood. The V gene is TRBV3-1 (or the pseudogene TRBV3-2), the J gene TRBJ2-5; 8 bases align to TRBD2. CDR3: CASSRRRSGGGVETQYF. The CDR3, as DNA: TGTGCCAGCAGCCGACGAAGGAGCGGGGGAGGTGTCGAGACCCAGTACTTC.